This T cell receptor beta chain was identified during a study of T cell repertoires in cytomegalovirus infection (dated by TCRdb to the late 2010s). Study-level background: Recently identified HLA-C-restricted CMV epitopes, whose presentation resists viral immunomodulation, were targeted by peptide stimulations together with well-studied HLA-B-restricted epitopes. Because public TCR beta signatures pointed to carriage of CMV infection together with the matching HLA type, the HLA type of each donor mattered for the analysis.

The cysteine opens and the phenylalanine closes a CDR3 of 15 amino acids. The only DNA kept is the CDR3, 45 bases in frame from the first base. CDR1 and CDR2, per the germline V gene, are SGHRS and YFSETQ. Sequenced on an Illumina HiSeq 1500. Through fastp at Q25 and MiXCR, TCRdb rebuilt clones from the public reads, retaining in-frame beta chains. Identical CDR3 protein sequences are pooled into one entry, listed with their most common genes and DNA. This sample gives approximately 1,000,000 distinct CDR3 sequences in total; about a third of them show up just once. Roughly 12% of the sample lies in the top ten. Concerning this clonotype itself: Its specific antigen is unknown. One junction end disagrees with the germline gene, perhaps due to a read error.

Broad study findings and their caveats: The ex vivo response was dominated by HLA-C-restricted CMV-specific TCR beta clonotypes, which also provided the single most frequent clonotype in two of eight donors. Carriers of CMV infection plus the relevant HLA type were discriminated by the cumulative frequency of public TCR beta family members in the study cohort and in an independent roughly 400-donor cohort.

In light of the paper, this sample's treatment or condition label describes: in vitro stimulation with specific CMV peptide epitopes to enrich CMV-specific T cells. The rearranged chain carries TRBV5-1 and TRBJ1-1, with 7 bases in between that match TRBD1. The receptor comes from a human donor in good health (CMV status not recorded). Some clones in this sample may be carry-over from other donors' samples. Specimen: cultured CD8+ T cells from PBMCs, collected from culture after CMV antigen stimulation. In nucleotides, the sequence is TGCGCCAGCAGCTACGAGACAGGGTGGGCCACTAAAGCTTTCTTT. Translated, it reads CASSYETGWATKAFF.